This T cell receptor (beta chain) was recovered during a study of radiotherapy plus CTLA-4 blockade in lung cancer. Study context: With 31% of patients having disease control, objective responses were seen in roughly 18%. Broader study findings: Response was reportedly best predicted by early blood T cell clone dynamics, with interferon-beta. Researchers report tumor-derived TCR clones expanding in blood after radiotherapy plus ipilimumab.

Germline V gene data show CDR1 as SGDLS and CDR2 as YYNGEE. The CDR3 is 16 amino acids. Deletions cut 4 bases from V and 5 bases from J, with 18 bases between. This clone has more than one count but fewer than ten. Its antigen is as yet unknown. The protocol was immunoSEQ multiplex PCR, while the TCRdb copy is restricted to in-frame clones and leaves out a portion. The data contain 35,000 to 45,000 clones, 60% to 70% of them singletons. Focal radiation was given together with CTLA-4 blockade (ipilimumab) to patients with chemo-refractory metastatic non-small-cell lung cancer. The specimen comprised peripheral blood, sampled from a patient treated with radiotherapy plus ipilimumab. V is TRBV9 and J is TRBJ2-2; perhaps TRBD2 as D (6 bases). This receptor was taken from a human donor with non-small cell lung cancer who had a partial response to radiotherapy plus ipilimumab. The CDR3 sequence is CASSPHGGRGTGELFF. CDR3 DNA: TGTGCCAGCAGCCCCCATGGGGGGAGAGGAACCGGGGAGCTGTTTTTT.